A single sample is the source of the 18 T cell receptor beta chains below, sequenced in a study of blood T cell repertoires in COVID-19. Some clones are missing from TCRdb's copy, which holds only in-frame ones; the method was immunoSEQ multiplex PCR. Of more than 200,000 clones detected, more than 70% appear once; the ten largest clones hold approximately 4.6%. Material for sequencing was PBMCs or T cells enriched from blood (not recorded which). All receptors come from a man between 25 and 39 years old with acute COVID-19.

The chain employs TRBV5-6 and TRBJ1-4; D is unclear. The ends were cut back, 5 bases at V and 3 bases at J, with 11 bases in the middle. Germline V lookup: CDR1 SGHDT, CDR2 YYEEEE. The CDR3 loop spans 14 amino acids. The CDR3 sequence: CASSDSIPNEKLFF. The CDR3 coding sequence is TGTGCCAGCAGTGACTCCATCCCTAATGAAAAACTGTTTTTT.

The chain combines TRBV5-1 with TRBJ2-2, with D possibly matching TRBD2 (5 bases). Trimming took 7 bases from V and 1 from J, leaving 8 bases between them. In germline, CDR1 is SGHRS, CDR2 YFSETQ. CDR3 length: 13 residues. In DNA form, the CDR3 reads TGCGCCAGCGTCCGGGAGAACACCGGGGAGCTGTTTTTT. Protein product: CASVRENTGELFF.

This clone was picked up a small number of times. The rearrangement uses TRBV21-1 and TRBJ2-6; TRBD1 is the table's D call, not checked against the DNA. TRBV21-1 is a listed pseudogene. The length of the CDR3 is 16 residues. This CDR3 reads CASRPPTGSGANVLTF. DNA of the CDR3: TGTGCCAGCAGACCTCCGACAGGGTCTGGGGCCAACGTCCTGACTTTC.

This clone appeared a single time. V usage is TRBV5-1 and J usage is TRBJ2-5; tentative D call: TRBD2 (6 bases). V was shortened by 3 bases and J by 9 bases, with 18 bases between the two germline ends. The length of the CDR3 is 14 residues. The germline V gene encodes CDR1 SGHRS and CDR2 YFSETQ. This CDR3 reads CASSWGEVGGSQYF. The CDR3 DNA is TGCGCCAGCAGCTGGGGCGAGGTAGGAGGGTCCCAGTACTTC.

The chain combines TRBV19 with TRBJ1-5, with 8 bases lining up with TRBD1. CDR3 size: 16 residues. The J segment lost 2 bases and the V segment lost 4 bases, leaving 7 bases of the junction unmatched. Germline loops: CDR1 LNHDA, CDR2 SQIVND (reference sequence). This chain's CDR3 is CASSTQGALGNQPQHF. CDR3 nucleotide sequence: TGTGCCAGTAGTACCCAGGGGGCGCTTGGCAATCAGCCCCAGCATTTT.

The chain employs TRBV3-1 (or the pseudogene TRBV3-2) and TRBJ2-7; possibly TRBD1 for D (5 bases). This CDR3 region has 14 residues. Germline V gene sequence: CDR1 LGHDT, CDR2 YNNKEL (reference sequence). The germline V and J ends were trimmed by 4 bases and 6 bases, with 16 bases remaining between them. CDR3 coding DNA: TGTGCCAGCAGCCCTGGGCAGGGATTGGGCGAGCAGTACTTC. This sequence encodes CASSPGQGLGEQYF.

CDR3 coding DNA: TGTGCCAGCAGCGGGGCGGGCAGCTCCTATAATTCACCCCTCCACTTT. Its protein is CASSGAGSSYNSPLHF. The chain uses TRBV9 and TRBJ1-6; D not resolved. V was trimmed by 3 bases and J by 0 bases, leaving 10 bases between them. CDR3 length: 16 residues. CDR1 SGDLS and CDR2 YYNGEE come from the germline V gene.

The chain recombines TRBV5-1 with TRBJ2-7, with a weak D call TRBD1 (6 bases). Germline CDR1 and CDR2: SGHRS and YFSETQ. The length of the CDR3 is 13 residues. V lost 5 bases, J lost 2 bases, and 11 bases lay in between. Here the CDR3 reads CASSGTTTYEQYF. For the CDR3, the DNA is TGCGCCAGCAGTGGGACAACAACCTACGAGCAGTACTTC.

This clone was observed a single time. The chain links TRBV7-2 to TRBJ2-7, with TRBD2 identical over 13 bases. This CDR3 is built from 15 residues. V trimming: 5 bases; J trimming: 7 bases; junction bases outside the gene matches: 8. Per the germline V gene, CDR1 is SGHTA and CDR2 is FQGNSA. CDR3 protein: CASSLGLAGVREQYF. CDR3 bases: TGTGCCAGCAGCCTCGGACTAGCGGGGGTGAGGGAGCAGTACTTC.

The rearrangement joins TRBV2 to TRBJ2-3; D may be TRBD1 (6 bases). Between the trimmed V and J ends, which lost 6 bases and 2 bases, there was a span of 9 bases. The CDR3 consists of 13 residues. Germline CDR1 is SNHLY and CDR2 is FYNNEI. The CDR3 loop is CASRGGYTDTQYF. The DNA of the CDR3 is TGTGCCAGCAGAGGGGGTTACACAGATACGCAGTATTTT.

The chain employs TRBV3-1 (or the pseudogene TRBV3-2) and TRBJ2-7, with D maybe TRBD2 (5 bases). The ends were cut back, 4 bases at V and 6 bases at J, with 13 bases in the middle. The CDR3 covers 13 residues. CDR1 and CDR2 (germline): LGHDT, YNNKEL (reference sequence). The CDR3 sequence is CASSPGITGEQYF. CDR3 nucleotides: TGTGCCAGCAGCCCGGGGATTACGGGCGAGCAGTACTTC.

The rearrangement links TRBV2 to TRBJ1-2, with 8 bases aligning to TRBD1. The CDR3 has 13 residues. Germline assignment: CDR1 SNHLY and CDR2 FYNNEI. V lost 8 bases to trimming and J lost 4 bases; unmatched junction nucleotides: 6. CDR3 region: CASSGTGLYGYTF. Written as DNA, the CDR3 is TGTGCCAGCTCTGGGACAGGACTCTATGGCTACACCTTC.

Concerning this clone: Distinct nucleotide sequences in the sample also encode this CDR3. V and J are TRBV5-1 and TRBJ1-2; no definite D call. Germline V gives CDR1 SGHRS, CDR2 YFSETQ. V lost 4 bases to trimming and J lost 3 bases, with 7 bases between them. This CDR3 is built from 12 residues. The CDR3 DNA reads TGCGCCAGCAGCACCGGGGACTATGGCTACACCTTC. It codes for CASSTGDYGYTF.

The V gene is TRBV4-1, the J gene TRBJ1-4; D remains unclear. The CDR3 loop spans 15 amino acids. V was trimmed by 4 bases and J by 6 bases, leaving 15 bases between them. CDR1 MGHRA and CDR2 YSYEKL come from the germline V gene. The CDR3 here is CASSRVEDSDEKLFF. DNA for the CDR3: TGCGCCAGCAGCCGCGTCGAGGATTCGGATGAAAAACTGTTTTTT.

This clone appeared once. The chain combines TRBV5-6 with TRBJ1-2; no definite D call. The CDR3 sequence is 15 residues long. Germline CDR1 and CDR2: SGHDT and YYEEEE. The germline V and J ends were trimmed by 0 bases and 6 bases, with 15 bases remaining between them. The DNA for the CDR3 is TGTGCCAGCAGCTTGGCAGAAGTCCGCATTCATGGCTACACCTTC. This translates into CASSLAEVRIHGYTF.

This chain uses TRBV29-1 with TRBJ1-2; 8 positions match TRBD1. The V and J ends lost 4 bases and 3 bases, in that order; junction bases with no gene match: 7. The germline V gene has CDR1 SQVTM and CDR2 ANQGSEA. This CDR3 has 14 residues. The CDR3 protein is CSVAGQGSYYGYTF. The CDR3 DNA is TGCAGCGTTGCCGGACAGGGAAGTTACTATGGCTACACCTTC.

This chain connects TRBV5-6 to TRBJ1-2; TRBD1 is a possible D gene (5 bases). Germline CDR1 and CDR2: SGHDT and YYEEEE. CDR3 length: 16 amino acids. Trimming stripped 4 bases from V and 4 bases from J, with 20 bases between. CDR3 nucleotide sequence: TGTGCCAGCAGCCTGGGACTTTTTTCGCTAGGCTATGGCTACACCTTC. Protein sequence: CASSLGLFSLGYGYTF.

This clone came up a few times. This chain joins TRBV23-1 and TRBJ2-7; D is undetermined. TRBV23-1 is assigned to the ORF class and has an uncertain function. CDR3 length: 13 residues. V was shortened by 2 bases and J by 4 bases, with 9 bases between the two germline ends. Here the CDR3 reads CASSQEQPYEQYF. CDR3 in DNA: TGCGCCAGCAGTCAAGAACAACCTTACGAGCAGTACTTC.